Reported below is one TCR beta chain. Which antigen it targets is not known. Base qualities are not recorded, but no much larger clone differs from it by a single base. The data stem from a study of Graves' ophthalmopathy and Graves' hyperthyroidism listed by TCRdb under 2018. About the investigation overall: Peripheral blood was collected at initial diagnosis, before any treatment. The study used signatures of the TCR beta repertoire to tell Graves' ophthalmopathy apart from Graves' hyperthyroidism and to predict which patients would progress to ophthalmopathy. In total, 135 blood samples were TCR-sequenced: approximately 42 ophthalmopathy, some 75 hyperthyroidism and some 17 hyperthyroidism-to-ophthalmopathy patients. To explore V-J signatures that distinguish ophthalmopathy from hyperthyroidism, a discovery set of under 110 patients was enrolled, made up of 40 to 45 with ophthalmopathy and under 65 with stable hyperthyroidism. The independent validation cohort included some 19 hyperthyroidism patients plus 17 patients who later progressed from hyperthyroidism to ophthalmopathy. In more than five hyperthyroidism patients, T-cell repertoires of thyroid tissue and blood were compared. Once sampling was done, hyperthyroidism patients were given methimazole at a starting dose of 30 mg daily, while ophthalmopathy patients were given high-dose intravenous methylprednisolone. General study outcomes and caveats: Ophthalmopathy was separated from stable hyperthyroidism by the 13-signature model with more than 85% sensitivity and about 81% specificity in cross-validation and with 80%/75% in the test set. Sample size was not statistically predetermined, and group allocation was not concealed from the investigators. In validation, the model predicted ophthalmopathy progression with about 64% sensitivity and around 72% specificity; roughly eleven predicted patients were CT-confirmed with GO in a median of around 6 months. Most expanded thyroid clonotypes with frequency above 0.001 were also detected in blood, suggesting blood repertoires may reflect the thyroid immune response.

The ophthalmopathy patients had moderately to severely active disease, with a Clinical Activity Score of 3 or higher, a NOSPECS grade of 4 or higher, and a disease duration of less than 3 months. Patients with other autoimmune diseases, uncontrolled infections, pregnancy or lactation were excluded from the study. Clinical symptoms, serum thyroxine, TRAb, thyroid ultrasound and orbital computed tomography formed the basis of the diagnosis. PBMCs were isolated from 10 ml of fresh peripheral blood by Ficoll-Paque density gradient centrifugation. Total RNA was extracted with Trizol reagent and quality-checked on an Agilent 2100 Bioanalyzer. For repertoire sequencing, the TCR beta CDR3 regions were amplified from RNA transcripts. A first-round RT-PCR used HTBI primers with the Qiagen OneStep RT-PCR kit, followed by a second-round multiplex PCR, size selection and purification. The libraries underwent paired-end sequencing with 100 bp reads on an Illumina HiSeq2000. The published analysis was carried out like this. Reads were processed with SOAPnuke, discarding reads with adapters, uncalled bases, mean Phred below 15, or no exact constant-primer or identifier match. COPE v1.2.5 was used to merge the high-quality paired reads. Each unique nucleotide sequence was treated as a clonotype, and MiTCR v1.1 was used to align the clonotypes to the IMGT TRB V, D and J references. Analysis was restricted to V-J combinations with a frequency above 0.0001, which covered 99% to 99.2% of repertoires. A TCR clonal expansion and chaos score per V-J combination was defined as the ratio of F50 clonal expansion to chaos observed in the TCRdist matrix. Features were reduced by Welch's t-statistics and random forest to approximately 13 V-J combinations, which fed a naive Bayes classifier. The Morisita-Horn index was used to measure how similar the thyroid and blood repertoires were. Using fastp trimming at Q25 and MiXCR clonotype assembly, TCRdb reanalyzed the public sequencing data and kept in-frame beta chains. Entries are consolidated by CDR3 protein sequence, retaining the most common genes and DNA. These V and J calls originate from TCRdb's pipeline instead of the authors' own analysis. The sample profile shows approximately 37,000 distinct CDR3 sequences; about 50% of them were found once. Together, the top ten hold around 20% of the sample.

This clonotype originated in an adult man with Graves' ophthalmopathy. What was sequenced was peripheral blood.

The CDR3 here reads CASSLKGGGDTIYF. The base sequence is TGTGCCAGCAGCTTAAAGGGTGGAGGAGACACCATATATTTT. Here the chain combines TRBV7-3 and TRBJ1-3; the D gene assignment is ambiguous. The CDR3 spans 14 residues, from the cysteine through the phenylalanine. CDR3 DNA only is kept here, 42 bases in frame from base 1. Trimming removed 1 base from V and 8 bases from J, leaving 12 bases between the germline ends. The germline V gene specifies SGHTA as CDR1 and FQGTGA as CDR2.